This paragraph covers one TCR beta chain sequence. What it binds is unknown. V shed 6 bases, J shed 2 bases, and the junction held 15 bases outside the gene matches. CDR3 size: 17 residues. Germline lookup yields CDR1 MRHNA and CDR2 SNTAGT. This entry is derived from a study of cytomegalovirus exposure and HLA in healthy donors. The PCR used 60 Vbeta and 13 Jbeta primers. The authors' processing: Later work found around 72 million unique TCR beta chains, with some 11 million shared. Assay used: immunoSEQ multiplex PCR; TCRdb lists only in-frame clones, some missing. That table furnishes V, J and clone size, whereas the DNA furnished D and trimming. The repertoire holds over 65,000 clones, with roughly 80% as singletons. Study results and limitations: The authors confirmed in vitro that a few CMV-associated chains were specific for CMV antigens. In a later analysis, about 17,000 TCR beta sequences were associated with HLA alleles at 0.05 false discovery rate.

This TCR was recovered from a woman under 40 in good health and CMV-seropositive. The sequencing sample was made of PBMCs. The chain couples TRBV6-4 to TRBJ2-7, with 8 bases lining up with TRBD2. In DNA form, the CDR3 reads TGTGCCAGCAGGGGACACCTTGGGGGACTAGAAACCTACGAGCAGTACTTC. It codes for CASRGHLGGLETYEQYF.